This T cell receptor (beta chain) originates from a study of T cells after yellow fever vaccination. Notes on the study in general: Post-booster repertoires contained most primary-vaccination clones again (96% CD4, 85% to 90% CD8). Some clonotypes were seen in both the CD4 and the CD8 compartments. These made up a small share and likely arose from convergent recombination. A faster peak, day 5 versus 15, was reached by the weaker secondary response.

With V trimmed by 4 bases and J by 4 bases, 3 bases remained unmatched. Germline CDR1 and CDR2: MNHEY and SVGAGI. The CDR3 covers 16 residues. On this clonotype itself: What it binds is unknown. This sequence may be a read error, since a much larger clone differs from it by one base.

From the 5' RACE reads, TCRdb called clonotypes with MiXCR, one entry per CDR3 protein. Counted here are approximately 580,000 distinct CDR3 sequences, less than 20% occurring once; the ten biggest clones make up 17%. The clonotype comes from a man aged 18 to 35 who received the YFV17D yellow fever vaccine. The specimen comprised PBMCs, sampled 5 days after the first yellow fever vaccination. V and J are TRBV6-5 and TRBJ2-5; TRBD2 agrees at 16 bases. The CDR3, as DNA: TGTGCCAGCAGTTCCGGGACTAGCGGGGGGGCAGAGACCCAGTACTTC. This translates into CASSSGTSGGAETQYF.